The clone carrying this T cell receptor (beta chain) turned up a few times. The target antigen is unknown. The data originate from a study of response to subunit inactivated influenza vaccine. Study conclusions and caveats: The authors proposed limited new T cell recruitment per seasonal influenza vaccination.

TCRdb analysed the RT-PCR reads with MiXCR anew, one entry per CDR3 protein. Altogether around 190,000 distinct CDR3 sequences are present, approximately 15% being singletons, with the ten largest covering approximately 24%. The V gene end was trimmed by 9 bases and the J gene end by 3 bases; junction bases not matched to a gene: 10. Per germline, CDR1 SGHKS and CDR2 YYEKEE (reference sequence). CDR3 length: 14 amino acids. V and J are TRBV5-5 and TRBJ2-7, with TRBD1 matching over 9 bases. The sample was CD8+ T cells sorted from PBMCs, taken less than 6 days after vaccination. The receptor comes from a man aged 45-65 years who received an inactivated influenza vaccine. The CDR3 DNA is TGTGCCACCCACCCGGGGACAGGGATCTACGAGCAGTACTTC. Encoded protein: CATHPGTGIYEQYF.